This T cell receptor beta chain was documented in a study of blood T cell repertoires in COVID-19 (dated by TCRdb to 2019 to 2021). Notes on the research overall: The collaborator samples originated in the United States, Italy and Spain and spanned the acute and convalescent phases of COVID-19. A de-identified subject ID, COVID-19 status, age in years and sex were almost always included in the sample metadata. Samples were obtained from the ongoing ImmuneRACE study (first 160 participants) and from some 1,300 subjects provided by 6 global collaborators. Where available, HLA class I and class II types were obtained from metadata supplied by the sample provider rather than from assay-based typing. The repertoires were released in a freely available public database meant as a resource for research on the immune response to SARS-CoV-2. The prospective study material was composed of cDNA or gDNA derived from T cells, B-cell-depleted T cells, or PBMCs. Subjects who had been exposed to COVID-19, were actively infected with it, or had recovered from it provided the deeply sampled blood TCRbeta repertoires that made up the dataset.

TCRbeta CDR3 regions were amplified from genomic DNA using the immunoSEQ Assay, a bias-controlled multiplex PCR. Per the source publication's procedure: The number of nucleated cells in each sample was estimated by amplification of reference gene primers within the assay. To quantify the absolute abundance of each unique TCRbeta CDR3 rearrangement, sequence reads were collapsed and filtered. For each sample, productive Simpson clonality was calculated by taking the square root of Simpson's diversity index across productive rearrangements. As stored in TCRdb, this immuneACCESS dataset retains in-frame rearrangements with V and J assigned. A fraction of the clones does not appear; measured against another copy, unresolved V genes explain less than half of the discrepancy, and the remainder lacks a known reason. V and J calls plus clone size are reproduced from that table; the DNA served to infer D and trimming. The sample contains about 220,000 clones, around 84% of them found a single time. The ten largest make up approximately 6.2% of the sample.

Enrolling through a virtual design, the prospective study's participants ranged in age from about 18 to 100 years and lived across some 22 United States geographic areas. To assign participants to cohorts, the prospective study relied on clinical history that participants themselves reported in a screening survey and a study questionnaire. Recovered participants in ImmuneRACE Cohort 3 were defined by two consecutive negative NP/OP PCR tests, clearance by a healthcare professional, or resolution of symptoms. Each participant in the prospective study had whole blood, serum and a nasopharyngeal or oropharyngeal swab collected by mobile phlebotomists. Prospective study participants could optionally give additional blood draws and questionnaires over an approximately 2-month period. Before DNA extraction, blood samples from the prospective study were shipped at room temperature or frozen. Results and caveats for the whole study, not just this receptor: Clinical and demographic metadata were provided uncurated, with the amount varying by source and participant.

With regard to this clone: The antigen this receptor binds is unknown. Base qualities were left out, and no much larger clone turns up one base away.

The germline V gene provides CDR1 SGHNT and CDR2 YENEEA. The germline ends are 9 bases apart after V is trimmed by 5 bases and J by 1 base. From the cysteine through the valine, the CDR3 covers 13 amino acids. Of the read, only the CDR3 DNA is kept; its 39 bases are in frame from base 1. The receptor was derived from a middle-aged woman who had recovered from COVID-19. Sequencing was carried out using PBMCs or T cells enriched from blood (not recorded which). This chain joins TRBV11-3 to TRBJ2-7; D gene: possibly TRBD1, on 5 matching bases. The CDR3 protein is CASSPGYSYEQYV. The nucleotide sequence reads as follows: TGTGCCAGCAGCCCAGGGTATTCCTACGAGCAGTACGTC.